These 15 T cell receptor beta chains share one sample of origin, sequenced in a study of T cell repertoires in cytomegalovirus infection. Their antigens remain unidentified. MiXCR, run by TCRdb on the reads, gives a single entry per CDR3 protein. The data hold some 700,000 distinct CDR3 sequences, with about 30% observed a single time. Sample: cultured PBMCs, taken from culture after CMV antigen stimulation. These receptor sequences come from a human donor in good health (CMV status not recorded). Some clones in this sample may be carry-over from other donors' samples.

This clonotype has just a few counts. This chain links TRBV19 with TRBJ1-1; D remains unclear. V gave up 1 base and J gave up 1 base, with 10 bases separating them. This CDR3 has 15 residues. The germline gives CDR1 LNHDA, CDR2 SQIVND (reference sequence). CDR3 amino acids: CASSIGSNWNTEAFF. CDR3 nucleotide sequence: TGTGCCAGTAGTATAGGGTCTAACTGGAACACTGAAGCTTTCTTT.

V usage is TRBV2 and J usage is TRBJ2-3; D call uncertain. V was cut by 4 bases and J by 4 bases, with 6 bases left in between. This CDR3 comprises 12 residues. Looked up from germline, CDR1 is SNHLY and CDR2 is FYNNEI. CDR3 sequence reads: CASSVVADTQYF. The CDR3 nucleotides are TGTGCCAGCAGTGTCGTTGCAGATACGCAGTATTTT.

The genes are TRBV7-2 and TRBJ2-1; TRBD2 aligns across 9 bases. Germline V lookup: CDR1 SGHTA, CDR2 FQGNSA. The V and J ends lost 4 bases and 9 bases, in that order; junction bases with no gene match: 4. This CDR3 comprises 13 residues. The CDR3 reads CASSSGGRVEQFF. CDR3 nucleotide sequence: TGTGCCAGCAGCTCGGGCGGGAGGGTTGAGCAGTTCTTC.

This clonotype was detected only a few times. The chain carries TRBV12-5 and TRBJ2-2; 9 bases map to TRBD2. The germline gives CDR1 LGHNT, CDR2 FRNRAP. The CDR3 is 16 residues long. The V segment lost 6 bases and the J segment 4 bases; nucleotides outside the gene matches: 9. In DNA, the CDR3 is TGTGCTAGTGGGCATATAGCGGGAGAGACCACCGGGGAGCTGTTTTTT. Protein sequence: CASGHIAGETTGELFF.

This sequence joins TRBV2 and TRBJ2-7; D is undetermined. CDR1 SNHLY and CDR2 FYNNEI come from the germline V gene. The germline V and J ends were trimmed by 3 bases and 9 bases, with 12 bases remaining between them. The CDR3 contains 12 residues. This CDR3 reads CASSEGPVGQYF. DNA of the CDR3: TGTGCCAGCAGTGAGGGTCCGGTGGGGCAGTACTTC.

This clonotype was counted at least ten times. This sequence joins TRBV7-2 and TRBJ1-4, with D maybe TRBD1 (5 bases). Between the trimmed V and J ends, which lost 1 base and 7 bases, there was a span of 13 bases. The CDR3 contains 15 residues. Germline CDR1 SGHTA, CDR2 FQGNSA. CDR3 residues: CASSLDGGFSEKLFF. In DNA, the CDR3 is TGTGCCAGCAGCTTAGACGGGGGGTTTTCTGAAAAACTGTTTTTT.

This clonotype appeared a few times. This chain uses TRBV7-2 with TRBJ2-1; D is unresolved. The CDR3 is 16 residues long. V lost 5 bases to trimming and J lost 7 bases, with 21 bases between them. Germline CDR1 reads SGHTA; CDR2 reads FQGNSA. The CDR3 sequence: CASSRASHPQGNEQFF. In nucleotides, the CDR3 is TGTGCCAGCAGCAGGGCCTCTCACCCCCAAGGGAATGAGCAGTTCTTC.

For this clonotype: A clone one base away is much larger, so this may be a read error. This chain uses TRBV7-2 with TRBJ1-2; TRBD1 matches 7 bases. V shed 6 bases, J shed 1 base, and the junction held 2 bases outside the gene matches. The length of the CDR3 is 13 residues. Germline V gives CDR1 SGHTA, CDR2 FQGNSA. The CDR3 sequence is CASRTGVNYGYTF. DNA for the CDR3: TGTGCCAGCAGAACAGGGGTTAACTATGGCTACACCTTC. Variable domain in full (rest from reference TRBV7-2 and TRBJ1-2): GAGVSQSPSNKVTEKGKDVELRCDPISGHTALYWYRQSLGQGLEFLIYFQGNSAPDKSGLPSDRFSAERTGGSVSTLTIQRTQQEDSAVYLCASRTGVNYGYTFGSGTRLTVV.

The gene calls are TRBV12-5 and TRBJ1-2, with D perhaps matching TRBD1 (5 bases). Germline V CDR1 and CDR2: LGHNT, FRNRAP. The CDR3 consists of 17 residues. Trimming removed 2 bases from V and 5 bases from J, with 21 bases in between. CDR3 loop: CASGLNPRVQEPYGYTF. CDR3 sequence (DNA): TGTGCTAGTGGTTTGAACCCCCGTGTACAGGAACCATATGGCTACACCTTC.

The chain couples TRBV7-9 to TRBJ1-4; no clear D. The V gene's germline CDR1 is SEHNR and CDR2 FQNEAQ (reference sequence). V gave up 11 bases and J gave up 0 bases, with 4 bases separating them. CDR3 size: 11 residues. DNA for the CDR3: TGTGCCGTAGCAACTAATGAAAAACTGTTTTTT. Translated: CAVATNEKLFF.

This clonotype was observed a few times. The V call is TRBV7-9, the J call TRBJ1-2, with D unclear. V was cut by 5 bases and J by 4 bases, with 14 bases left in between. The CDR3 spans 14 residues. CDR1 and CDR2 from the germline V gene are SEHNR and FQNEAQ (reference sequence). This CDR3 is CASSTGAAGYGYTF. The CDR3 coding sequence is TGTGCCAGCAGCACCGGAGCCGCAGGCTATGGCTACACCTTC.

V usage is TRBV7-2 and J usage is TRBJ2-7; 7 bases are shared with TRBD2. V lost 1 base, J lost 3 bases, and 6 bases stayed unmatched. The CDR3 consists of 15 residues. Germline V CDR1 and CDR2: SGHTA, FQGNSA. The CDR3 here is CASSLGPSGYYEQYF. CDR3 bases: TGTGCCAGCAGCTTAGGTCCTAGCGGTTACTACGAGCAGTACTTC.

CDR3 sequence: CASSRTGTATGANVLTF. The DNA of the CDR3 is TGTGCCAGCAGTCGAACCGGGACGGCCACGGGGGCCAACGTCCTGACTTTC. This chain connects TRBV6-2 or TRBV6-3 to TRBJ2-6, with D perhaps given as TRBD1 or TRBD2 (5 bases each). Germline CDR1 MNHEY, CDR2 SVGEGT. The CDR3 covers 17 residues. Between the trimmed V and J ends, which lost 5 bases and 4 bases, there was a span of 18 bases.

The chain carries TRBV7-6 and TRBJ2-1; D is unresolved. CDR3 length: 13 amino acids. With 5 bases removed from V and 10 bases from J, the gap between germline ends came to 15 bases. CDR1 and CDR2 (germline): SGHVS, FNYEAQ. The DNA of the CDR3 is TGTGCCAGCAGCGACTTACCCCTCACCGAGCAGTTCTTC. It codes for CASSDLPLTEQFF.

This clonotype was seen only a few times. The chain uses TRBV5-1 and TRBJ1-1; D may be TRBD1 (6 bases). This CDR3 has 17 residues. Trimming took off 0 bases at V and 3 bases at J, with 18 bases between the two ends. The V gene's germline CDR1 is SGHRS and CDR2 YFSETQ. Here the CDR3 reads CASSLGFRDKGDTEAFF. The CDR3 DNA follows: TGCGCCAGCAGCTTGGGATTCCGGGATAAGGGGGACACTGAAGCTTTCTTT.